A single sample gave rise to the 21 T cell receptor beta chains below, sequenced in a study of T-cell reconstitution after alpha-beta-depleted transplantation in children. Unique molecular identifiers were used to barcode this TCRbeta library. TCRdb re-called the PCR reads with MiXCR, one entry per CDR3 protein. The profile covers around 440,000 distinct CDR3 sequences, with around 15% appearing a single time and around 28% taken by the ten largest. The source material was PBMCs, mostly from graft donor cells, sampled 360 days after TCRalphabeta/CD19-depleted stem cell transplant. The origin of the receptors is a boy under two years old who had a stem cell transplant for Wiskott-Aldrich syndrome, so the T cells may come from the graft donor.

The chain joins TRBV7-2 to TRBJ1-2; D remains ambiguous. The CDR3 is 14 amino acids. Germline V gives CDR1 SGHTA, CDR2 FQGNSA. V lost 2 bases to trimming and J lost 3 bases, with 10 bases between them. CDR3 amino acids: CASSLSWADYGYTF. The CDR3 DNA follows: TGTGCCAGCAGCTTAAGCTGGGCGGACTATGGCTACACCTTC.

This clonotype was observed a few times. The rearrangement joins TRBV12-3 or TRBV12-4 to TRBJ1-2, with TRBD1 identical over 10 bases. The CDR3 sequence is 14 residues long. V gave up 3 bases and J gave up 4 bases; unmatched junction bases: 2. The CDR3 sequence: CASSLTGGGYGYTF. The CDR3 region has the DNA TGTGCCAGCAGTTTGACAGGGGGCGGCTATGGCTACACCTTC.

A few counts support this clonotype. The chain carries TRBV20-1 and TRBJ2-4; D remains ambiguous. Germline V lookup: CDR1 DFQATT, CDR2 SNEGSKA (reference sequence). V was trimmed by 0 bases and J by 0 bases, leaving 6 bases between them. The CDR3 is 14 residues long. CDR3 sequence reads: CSARDLIAKNIQYF. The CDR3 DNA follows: TGCAGTGCTAGAGACCTAATAGCCAAAAACATTCAGTACTTC.

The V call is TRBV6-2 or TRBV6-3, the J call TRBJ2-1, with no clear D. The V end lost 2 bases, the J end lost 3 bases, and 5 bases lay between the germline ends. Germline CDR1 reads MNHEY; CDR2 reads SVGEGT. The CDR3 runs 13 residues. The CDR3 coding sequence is TGTGCCAGCAGTTACCTCCTCTACAATGAGCAGTTCTTC. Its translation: CASSYLLYNEQFF.

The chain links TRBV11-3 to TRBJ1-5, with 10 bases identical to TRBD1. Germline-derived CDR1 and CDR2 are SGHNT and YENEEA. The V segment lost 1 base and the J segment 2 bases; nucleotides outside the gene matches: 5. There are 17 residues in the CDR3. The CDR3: CASSLGVTGGGNQPQHF. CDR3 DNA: TGTGCCAGCAGCTTAGGCGTGACAGGGGGCGGCAATCAGCCCCAGCATTTT.

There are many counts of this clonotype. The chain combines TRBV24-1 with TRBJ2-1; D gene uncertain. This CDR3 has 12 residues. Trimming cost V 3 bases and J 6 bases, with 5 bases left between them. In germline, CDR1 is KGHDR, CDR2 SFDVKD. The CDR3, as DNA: TGTGCCACCAGTGATACCCCCAATGAGCAGTTCTTC. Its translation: CATSDTPNEQFF.

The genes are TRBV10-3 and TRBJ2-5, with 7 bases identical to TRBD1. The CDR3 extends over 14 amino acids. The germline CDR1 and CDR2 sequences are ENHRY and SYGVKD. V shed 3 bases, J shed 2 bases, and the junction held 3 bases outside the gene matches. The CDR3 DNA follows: TGTGCCATCAGTGAAGGCAGGGGGCAAGAGACCCAGTACTTC. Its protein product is CAISEGRGQETQYF.

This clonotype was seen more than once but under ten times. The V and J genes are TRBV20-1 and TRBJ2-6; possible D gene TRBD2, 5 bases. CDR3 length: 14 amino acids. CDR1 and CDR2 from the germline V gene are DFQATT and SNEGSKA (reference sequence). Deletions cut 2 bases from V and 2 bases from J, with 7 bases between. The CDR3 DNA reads TGCAGTGCTAGAAGAGGGACTGGGGCCAACGTCCTGACTTTC. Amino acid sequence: CSARRGTGANVLTF.

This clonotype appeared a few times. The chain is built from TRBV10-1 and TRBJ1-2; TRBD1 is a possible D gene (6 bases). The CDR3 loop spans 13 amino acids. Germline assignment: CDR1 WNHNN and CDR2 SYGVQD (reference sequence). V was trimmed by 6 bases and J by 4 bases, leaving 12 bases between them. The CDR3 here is CASSAGQTYGYTF. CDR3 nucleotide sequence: TGCGCCAGCAGCGCCGGACAGACCTATGGCTACACCTTC.

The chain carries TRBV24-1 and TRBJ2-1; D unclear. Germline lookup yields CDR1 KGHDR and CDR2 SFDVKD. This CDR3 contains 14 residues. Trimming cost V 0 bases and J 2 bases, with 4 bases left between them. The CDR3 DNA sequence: TGTGCCACCAGTGATTTGCCACCCTACAATGAGCAGTTCTTC. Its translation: CATSDLPPYNEQFF.

As DNA, the CDR3 is TGCGCCAGCAGCTTGGTGACAGGGTTGAACTATGGCTACACCTTC. Amino acids: CASSLVTGLNYGYTF. The V call is TRBV5-1, the J call TRBJ1-2; 7 bases match TRBD1. In germline, CDR1 is SGHRS, CDR2 YFSETQ. The CDR3 has 15 amino acids. The junction had 4 bases not matched to a gene; V was cut back by 0 bases and J by 2 bases.

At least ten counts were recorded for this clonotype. This CDR3 reads CAISEGTGIEYEQYF. CDR3 in DNA: TGTGCCATCAGTGAGGGGACAGGGATCGAATACGAGCAGTACTTC. The J gene is TRBJ2-7, the V gene TRBV10-3, with 9 bases that match TRBD1. The germline V gene has CDR1 ENHRY and CDR2 SYGVKD. Germline trimming cut 2 bases from V and 4 bases from J; bases unmatched to any gene: 6. The CDR3 contains 15 residues.

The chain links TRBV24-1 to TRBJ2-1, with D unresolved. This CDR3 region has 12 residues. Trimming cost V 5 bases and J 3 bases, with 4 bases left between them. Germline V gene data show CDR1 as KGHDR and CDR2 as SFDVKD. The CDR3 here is CATSGDYNEQFF. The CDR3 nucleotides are TGTGCCACCAGTGGGGACTACAATGAGCAGTTCTTC.

CDR3 nucleotide sequence: TGTGCCAGCAGCTTAGGGAGGGGGCGCCGACAAGAGACCCAGTACTTC. Its translation is CASSLGRGRRQETQYF. The chain is built from TRBV11-2 and TRBJ2-5, with a possible D match to TRBD1 (7 bases). The CDR3 runs to 16 residues. Germline values: CDR1 SGHAT, CDR2 FQNNGV. V lost 1 base and J 2 bases, leaving 14 bases between the germline ends.

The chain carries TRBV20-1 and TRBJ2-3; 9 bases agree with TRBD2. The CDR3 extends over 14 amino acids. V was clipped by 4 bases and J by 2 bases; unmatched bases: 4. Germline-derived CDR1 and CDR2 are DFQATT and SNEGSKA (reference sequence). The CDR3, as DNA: TGCAGTGCTACTAGCGGGACTCTCACAGATACGCAGTATTTT. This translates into CSATSGTLTDTQYF.

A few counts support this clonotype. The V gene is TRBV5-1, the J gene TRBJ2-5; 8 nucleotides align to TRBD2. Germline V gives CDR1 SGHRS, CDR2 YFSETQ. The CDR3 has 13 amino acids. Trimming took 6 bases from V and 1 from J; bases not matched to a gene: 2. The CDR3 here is CASKRGTQETQYF. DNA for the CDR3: TGCGCCAGCAAGCGGGGGACCCAAGAGACCCAGTACTTC.

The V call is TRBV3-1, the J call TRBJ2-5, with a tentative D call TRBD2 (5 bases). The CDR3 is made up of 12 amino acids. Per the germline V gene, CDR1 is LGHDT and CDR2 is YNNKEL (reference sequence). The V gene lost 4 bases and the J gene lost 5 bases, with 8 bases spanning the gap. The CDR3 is CASSRLTETQYF. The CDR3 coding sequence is TGTGCCAGCAGCCGACTAACGGAGACCCAGTACTTC.

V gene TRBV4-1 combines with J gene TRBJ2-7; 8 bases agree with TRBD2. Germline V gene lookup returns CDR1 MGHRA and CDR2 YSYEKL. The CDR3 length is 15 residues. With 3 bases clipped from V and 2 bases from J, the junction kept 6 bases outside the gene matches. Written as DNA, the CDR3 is TGCGCCAGCAGCCAGGGTAGCGGGGCGGCCTACGAGCAGTACTTC. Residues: CASSQGSGAAYEQYF.

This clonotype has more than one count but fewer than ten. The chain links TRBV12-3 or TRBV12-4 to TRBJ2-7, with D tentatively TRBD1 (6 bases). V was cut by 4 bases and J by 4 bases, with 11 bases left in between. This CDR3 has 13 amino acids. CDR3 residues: CASSYHRVYEQYF. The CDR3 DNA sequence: TGTGCCAGCAGTTACCACAGGGTTTACGAGCAGTACTTC.

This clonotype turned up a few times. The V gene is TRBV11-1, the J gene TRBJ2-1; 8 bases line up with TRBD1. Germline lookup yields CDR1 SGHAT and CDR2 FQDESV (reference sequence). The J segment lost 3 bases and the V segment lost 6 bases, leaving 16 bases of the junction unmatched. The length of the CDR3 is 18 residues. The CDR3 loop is CASRSGTGLSSHYNEQFF. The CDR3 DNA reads TGTGCCAGCAGATCCGGGACAGGCCTTAGTTCTCACTACAATGAGCAGTTCTTC.

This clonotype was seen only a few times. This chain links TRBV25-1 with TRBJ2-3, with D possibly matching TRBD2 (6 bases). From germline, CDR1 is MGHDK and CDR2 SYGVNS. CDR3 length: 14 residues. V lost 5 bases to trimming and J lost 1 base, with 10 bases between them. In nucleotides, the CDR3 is TGTGCCAGCAGTTGGGGGGAAGGCACAGATACGCAGTATTTT. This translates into CASSWGEGTDTQYF.